The 23 T cell receptor beta chains reported below all come from one sample, sequenced in a study of blood T cells in healthy people across ages. Through a sample-barcoded 5' primer and a J-beta primer mix, a second PCR was run for roughly 7 to 12 cycles. From the 5' RACE reads, TCRdb called clonotypes with MiXCR, one entry per CDR3 protein. This table holds 1,800,000 or so distinct CDR3 sequences, around 42% found once. The sample consisted of blood. The receptor set was obtained from a human donor in good health.

This chain joins TRBV12-3 or TRBV12-4 and TRBJ1-3; D might be TRBD1 (5 bases). Trimming pared 6 bases from V and 0 bases from J, leaving 12 bases between. The CDR3 is 15 residues long. CDR3 DNA sequence: TGTGCCAGCAGCACCCCAGGGAGCTCTGGAAACACCATATATTTT. Amino acid sequence: CASSTPGSSGNTIYF.

Only a few counts were recorded for this clonotype. The chain uses TRBV12-3 or TRBV12-4 and TRBJ1-2; the match to TRBD1 covers 7 bases. Germline trimming cut 5 bases from V and 4 bases from J; bases unmatched to any gene: 16. The CDR3 is 17 residues long. The CDR3 spells CASSPISPGQRFYGYTF. DNA for the CDR3: TGTGCCAGCAGTCCTATATCCCCGGGACAGCGATTCTATGGCTACACCTTC.

The table lists this clonotype with a few counts. The V and J genes are TRBV7-8 and TRBJ2-1; tentative D call: TRBD1 (5 bases). The germline V and J ends were trimmed by 2 bases and 3 bases, with 14 bases remaining between them. The CDR3 consists of 16 residues. Germline CDR1 SGHVS, CDR2 FQNEAQ. The CDR3 sequence: CASSLISGAFYNEQFF. CDR3 nucleotides: TGTGCCAGCAGCTTAATTTCTGGGGCTTTCTACAATGAGCAGTTCTTC. The whole variable domain, remainder taken from reference TRBV7-8 and TRBJ2-1, is GAGVSQSPRYKVAKRGQDVALRCDPISGHVSLFWYQQALGQGPEFLTYFQNEAQLDKSGLPSDRFFAERPEGSVSTLKIQRTQQEDSAVYLCASSLISGAFYNEQFFGPGTRLTVL.

This clonotype was seen more than once but under ten times. This chain links TRBV9 with TRBJ2-2; D not certain. Germline CDR1 SGDLS, CDR2 YYNGEE. This CDR3 has 16 amino acids. The germline V and J ends were trimmed by 2 bases and 1 base, with 12 bases remaining between them. The CDR3 nucleotides read TGTGCCAGCAGCGTTGGACGGGCGGTGAACACCGGGGAGCTGTTTTTT. Residues: CASSVGRAVNTGELFF.

The sample holds a few counts of this clonotype. This rearrangement joins TRBV11-1 to TRBJ2-5, with D hard to call. CDR1 is SGHAT, CDR2 FQDESV, per germline (reference sequence). The V gene lost 2 bases and the J gene lost 4 bases, with 5 bases spanning the gap. This CDR3 contains 12 residues. In nucleotides, the CDR3 is TGTGCCAGCAGCTTAATAACAGAGACCCAGTACTTC. Its translation: CASSLITETQYF.

The chain carries TRBV7-2 and TRBJ2-3; D is perhaps TRBD2 (6 bases). The CDR3 totals 17 residues. Germline CDR1 SGHTA, CDR2 FQGNSA. Trimming took 5 bases from V and 1 from J, leaving 19 bases between them. CDR3 in DNA: TGTGCCAGCAGCCTAGGAAAGGCGGGGCACGGCACAGATACGCAGTATTTT. Its protein product is CASSLGKAGHGTDTQYF.

This chain connects TRBV12-3 or TRBV12-4 to TRBJ2-5; D not resolved. The better agreement between TRBJ2-7 and the DNA end casts doubt on the J call. The CDR3 covers 12 residues. CDR3 region: CANTDIAYEQYF. As DNA, the CDR3 is TGTGCCAACACAGACATCGCCTACGAGCAGTACTTC.

The chain combines TRBV10-3 with TRBJ1-1, with 9 nucleotides matching TRBD1. The CDR3 length is 13 residues. Germline-derived CDR1 and CDR2 are ENHRY and SYGVKD. Losses at the gene ends were 8 bases for V and 8 bases for J; bases not matched to a gene: 9. The CDR3 protein is CAISPGGTGEAFF. CDR3 bases: TGTGCCATCTCCCCAGGTGGGACAGGGGAAGCTTTCTTT.

This clonotype has just one count. CDR3 sequence: CSTSVGLAGGTDTQYF. CDR3 DNA sequence: TGCAGCACCTCAGTGGGACTAGCGGGGGGCACAGATACGCAGTATTTT. The rearrangement uses TRBV29-1 and TRBJ2-3, with TRBD2 matching over 14 bases. V lost 8 bases and J lost 1; bases outside the gene matches: 8. The CDR3 extends over 16 amino acids. CDR1 SQVTM and CDR2 ANQGSEA come from the germline V gene.

This clonotype was observed a few times. This chain links TRBV20-1 with TRBJ1-5; the match to TRBD1 covers 7 bases. CDR1 is DFQATT, CDR2 SNEGSKA, per germline (reference sequence). The CDR3 is 16 amino acids. Germline trimming cut 6 bases from V and 1 base from J; bases unmatched to any gene: 12. CDR3 loop: CSAGRQGHESNQPQHF. The CDR3 DNA is TGCAGTGCCGGACGACAGGGCCATGAGAGCAATCAGCCCCAGCATTTT.

Comment on this clonotype: This is likely a read error, given that the CDR3 carries no conserved phenylalanine or tryptophan at its end. The chain recombines TRBV10-3 with TRBJ2-7, with 10 positions matching TRBD2. Trimming at V came to 5 bases and at J to 0 bases, leaving 1 base not matched to a gene. The length of the CDR3 is 14 residues. Germline assignment: CDR1 ENHRY and CDR2 SYGVKD. Here the CDR3 DNA reads TGTGCCATCAGTACTAGCGGGGACTCCTACGAGCAGTACTGC. This sequence encodes CAISTSGDSYEQYC.

This clonotype was observed a few times. The chain employs TRBV6-6 and TRBJ2-1, with 9 bases fitting TRBD2. J was trimmed by 7 bases and V by 6 bases; bases with no gene match: 7. CDR3 length equals 14 residues. Germline V lookup: CDR1 MNHNY, CDR2 SVGAGI (reference sequence). The DNA of the CDR3 is TGTGCCAGCAGCTTTAGCGGGGGTTCTAATGAGCAGTTCTTC. As protein: CASSFSGGSNEQFF.

This clonotype was counted between two and nine times. The V call is TRBV7-9, the J call TRBJ2-5, with TRBD2 matching over 14 bases. The length of the CDR3 is 17 residues. Per germline, CDR1 SEHNR and CDR2 FQNEAQ (reference sequence). Trimming removed 6 bases from V and 4 bases from J; junction bases left unmatched: 10. The CDR3 DNA sequence: TGTGCCAGCAGTTCGATATTCGGACTAGCGGGGGGAGAGACCCAGTACTTC. Translation: CASSSIFGLAGGETQYF.

The J gene is TRBJ1-4, the V gene TRBV11-2; no clear D gene. V lost 2 bases and J 7 bases, leaving 14 bases between the germline ends. CDR1 and CDR2 from the germline V gene are SGHAT and FQNNGV. The CDR3 has 15 residues. The CDR3 DNA sequence: TGTGCCAGCAGCTTACTCCGGTCAATTGGTGAAAAACTGTTTTTT. Its protein product is CASSLLRSIGEKLFF.

This clonotype was seen a few times. This chain links TRBV15 with TRBJ1-5, with 8 nucleotides matching TRBD1. This CDR3 is 14 amino acids long. V gave up 3 bases and J gave up 5 bases; unmatched junction bases: 3. Germline lookup yields CDR1 LNHNV and CDR2 YYDKDF (reference sequence). CDR3 nucleotides: TGTGCCACCAGCAGGGACAGGGTGTATCAGCCCCAGCATTTT. Its protein is CATSRDRVYQPQHF.

This rearrangement joins TRBV7-2 to TRBJ2-3; D remains unclear. CDR3 length: 14 residues. The germline V and J ends were trimmed by 10 bases and 2 bases, with 16 bases remaining between them. In germline, CDR1 is SGHTA, CDR2 FQGNSA. The CDR3 bases are TGTGCCATCGGCTTGTCCTCCTCCACAGATACGCAGTATTTT. Protein: CAIGLSSSTDTQYF. Together with reference TRBV7-2 and TRBJ2-3, the CDR3 gives the full variable domain: GAGVSQSPSNKVTEKGKDVELRCDPISGHTALYWYRQSLGQGLEFLIYFQGNSAPDKSGLPSDRFSAERTGGSVSTLTIQRTQQEDSAVYLCAIGLSSSTDTQYFGPGTRLTVL.

The chain joins TRBV5-1 to TRBJ1-2, with a tentative D call TRBD1 (5 bases). The CDR3 has 16 amino acids. V lost 5 bases, J lost 5 bases, and 22 bases lay in between. Germline CDR1 SGHRS, CDR2 YFSETQ. DNA of the CDR3: TGCGCCAGCAGTTCTAATACAGGCGATCGTGCGTATGGCTACACCTTC. This translates into CASSSNTGDRAYGYTF.

V and J are TRBV7-2 and TRBJ1-2, with D unclear. The CDR3 spans 13 residues. Germline V CDR1 and CDR2: SGHTA, FQGNSA. Trimming took off 0 bases at V and 6 bases at J, with 8 bases between the two ends. For the CDR3, the DNA is TGTGCCAGCAGCTTAGCTAGGCGAAATGGCTACACCTTC. Protein: CASSLARRNGYTF.

The rearrangement joins TRBV7-8 to TRBJ1-2; 8 bases fit TRBD1. Germline V CDR1 and CDR2: SGHVS, FQNEAQ. This CDR3 comprises 15 residues. The V segment lost 6 bases and the J segment 11 bases; nucleotides outside the gene matches: 17. CDR3 DNA sequence: TGTGCCAGCAGATATAGGACAGGGCCCTACGATTCTTACACCTTC. Translated: CASRYRTGPYDSYTF.

Points on this clonotype: With a much larger clone just one base away, this may be a read error. This chain links TRBV7-2 with TRBJ2-7, with D unclear. CDR1 SGHTA and CDR2 FQGNSA come from the germline V gene. V dropped 6 bases and J dropped 2 bases, with 8 bases sitting between them. The CDR3 is made up of 12 amino acids. DNA for the CDR3: TGTGCCAGCAGTTCAAACACCTACGAGCAGTACTTC. Protein: CASSSNTYEQYF.

The CDR3 bases are TGCAGCGTTGATGAGGGCTACGAGCAGTACTTC. It yields the protein CSVDEGYEQYF. The rearrangement links TRBV29-1 to TRBJ2-7, with a weak D call TRBD2 (5 bases). The V end lost 3 bases, the J end lost 3 bases, and 6 bases lay between the germline ends. The germline gives CDR1 SQVTM, CDR2 ANQGSEA. CDR3 length: 11 residues.

The rearrangement joins TRBV7-9 to TRBJ2-5, with D unclear. Germline V gene data show CDR1 as SEHNR and CDR2 as FQNEAQ (reference sequence). The length of the CDR3 is 15 residues. V lost 3 bases to trimming and J lost 0 bases, with 11 bases between them. CDR3 in amino acids: CASSLKYLYQETQYF. CDR3 sequence (DNA): TGTGCCAGCAGCTTGAAGTACCTTTACCAAGAGACCCAGTACTTC.

CDR3 coding DNA: TGCAGTGGTGGGGACACCATCTATGGCTACACCTTC. Residues: CSGGDTIYGYTF. The rearrangement links TRBV20-1 to TRBJ1-2, with TRBD1 as a possible D gene (6 bases). Between the trimmed V and J ends, which lost 7 bases and 4 bases, there was a span of 13 bases. The germline V gene encodes CDR1 DFQATT and CDR2 SNEGSKA (reference sequence). CDR3 length equals 12 residues.